The sample holds a few counts of the clone carrying this T cell receptor (beta chain). Germline V lookup: CDR1 MNHNY, CDR2 SVGAGI (reference sequence). Trimming pared 2 bases from V and 0 bases from J, leaving 11 bases between. The CDR3 totals 16 residues. Authors' analysis steps: Nucleated cell counts were estimated from reference gene primer amplification. The protocol was immunoSEQ multiplex PCR, while the TCRdb copy is restricted to in-frame clones and leaves out a portion. The V and J calls and the clone size are those of that table, but D and trimming were determined from the DNA. The sample has about 200,000 clones, roughly 81% seen once. The data stem from a study of blood T cell repertoires in COVID-19. The overall study: Specimens from acute and convalescent COVID-19 originated in the United States, Italy and Spain. From T cells, B-cell-depleted T cells, or PBMCs came the material, which was cDNA or gDNA.

The chain links TRBV6-6 to TRBJ1-5, with D hard to call. Material: peripheral blood. The receptor comes from a woman of 80 years or more with acute or convalescent COVID-19. The CDR3 is CASSYIAVYSNQPQHF. The CDR3 nucleotides read TGTGCCAGCAGTTACATTGCAGTGTATAGCAATCAGCCCCAGCATTTT.